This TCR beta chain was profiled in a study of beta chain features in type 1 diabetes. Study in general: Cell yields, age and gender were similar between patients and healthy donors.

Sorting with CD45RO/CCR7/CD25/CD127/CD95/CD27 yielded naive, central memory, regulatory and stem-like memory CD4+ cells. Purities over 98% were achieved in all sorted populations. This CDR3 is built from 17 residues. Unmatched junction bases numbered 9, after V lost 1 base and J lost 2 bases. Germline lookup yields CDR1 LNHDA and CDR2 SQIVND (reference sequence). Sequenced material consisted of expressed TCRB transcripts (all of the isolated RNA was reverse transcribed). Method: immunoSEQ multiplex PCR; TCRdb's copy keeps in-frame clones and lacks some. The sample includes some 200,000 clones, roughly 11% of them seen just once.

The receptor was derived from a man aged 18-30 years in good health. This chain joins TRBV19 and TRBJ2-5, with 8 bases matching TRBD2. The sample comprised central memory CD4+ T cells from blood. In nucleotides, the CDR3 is TGTGCCAGTAGTATAGGTTCCATAGCGGGGCTACAAGAGACCCAGTACTTC. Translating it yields CASSIGSIAGLQETQYF.